The 29 T cell receptor beta chains reported below all come from one sample, sequenced in a study of naive and memory T cell subsets. Regarding the study as a whole: Especially in CD8 cells, naive repertoires contained a few larger clonotypes, possibly CD45RA-re-expressing memory cells.

Both TRBC1 and TRBC2 were covered by a beta constant-region primer of two equimolar oligonucleotides. The ligated cDNA underwent four PCR rounds using SP2 and nested alpha and beta constant-region primers. TCRdb redid the calling of the UMI-ligation and nested PCR reads with MiXCR, one entry per CDR3 protein. The sample consists of approximately 150,000 distinct CDR3 sequences, approximately 20% of them appearing once. These receptors' antigens are unknown. The sample taken for sequencing was naive CD8+ T cells from blood. The origin of the receptors is a human donor in good health.

The chain carries TRBV5-1 and TRBJ2-7; D remains unclear. V lost 1 base, J lost 3 bases, and 8 bases lay in between. This CDR3 comprises 13 residues. CDR1 is SGHRS and CDR2 is YFSETQ in the germline V gene. This CDR3 is CASSLLANYEQYF. Written as DNA, the CDR3 is TGCGCCAGCAGCTTGTTGGCCAACTACGAGCAGTACTTC.

Comment on this clonotype: At one boundary the junction diverges from the germline segment, which might be a read error. This sequence joins TRBV24-1 and TRBJ2-1, with D tentatively TRBD1 (6 bases). The CDR3 is 16 amino acids. Germline CDR1 and CDR2: KGHDR and SFDVKD. The CDR3 reads CATETRGCLSYNVQFF. The CDR3 nucleotides read TGTGCCACCGAAACCAGGGGTTGCCTCTCCTACAATGTGCAGTTCTTC.

V gene TRBV29-1 combines with J gene TRBJ2-1, with D unresolved. The length of the CDR3 is 12 residues. V was shortened by 2 bases and J by 4 bases, with 6 bases between the two germline ends. Germline CDR1 SQVTM, CDR2 ANQGSEA. In DNA form, the CDR3 reads TGCAGCGTTGAACGCCGGTACAATGAGCAGTTCTTC. Translating gives CSVERRYNEQFF.

This chain links TRBV27 with TRBJ2-3; 7 bases map to TRBD1. The CDR3 covers 14 residues. V was pared by 6 bases and J by 3 bases, with 6 bases of the junction left unmatched. The germline CDR1 and CDR2 sequences are MNHEY and SMNVEV (reference sequence). The CDR3 nucleotides read TGTGCCAGCAGCCTTTGGGACAGAACAGATACGCAGTATTTT. Translation: CASSLWDRTDTQYF.

This rearrangement joins TRBV12-3 or TRBV12-4 to TRBJ2-1; TRBD2 might be the D (5 bases). V was clipped by 8 bases and J by 9 bases, with 11 bases between them. The CDR3 has 11 residues. Here the CDR3 reads CASLAGAEQFF. Here the CDR3 DNA reads TGTGCCAGCCTAGCTGGTGCTGAGCAGTTCTTC.

The gene calls are TRBV5-1 and TRBJ2-5, with no clear D. The CDR3 has 15 residues. Looked up from germline, CDR1 is SGHRS and CDR2 is YFSETQ. Trimming took 6 bases from V and 2 from J, leaving 17 bases between them. CDR3: CASTNTTANQETQYF. The CDR3 DNA follows: TGCGCCAGCACAAACACGACGGCGAATCAAGAGACCCAGTACTTC.

The chain carries TRBV20-1 and TRBJ2-2; 7 positions match TRBD1. Germline values: CDR1 DFQATT, CDR2 SNEGSKA (reference sequence). Trimming at V came to 6 bases and at J to 5 bases, leaving 6 bases not matched to a gene. This CDR3 comprises 13 residues. This chain's CDR3 is CSAVDRVTGELFF. The CDR3 bases are TGCAGTGCCGTTGACAGGGTTACCGGGGAGCTGTTTTTT.

This clonotype was counted a few times. The CDR3 region has the DNA TGTGCCAGCACCCCTAGGGGGGGAACGGGCACCGGGGAGCTGTTTTTT. Translating it yields CASTPRGGTGTGELFF. The V and J genes are TRBV11-2 and TRBJ2-2; TRBD2 might be the D (7 bases). V dropped 7 bases and J dropped 4 bases, with 19 bases sitting between them. There are 16 residues in the CDR3. The V gene's germline CDR1 is SGHAT and CDR2 FQNNGV.

This clonotype has more than one count but fewer than ten. The chain joins TRBV11-2 to TRBJ1-2, with 8 bases fitting TRBD1. From germline, CDR1 is SGHAT and CDR2 FQNNGV. Losses at the gene ends were 0 bases for V and 4 bases for J; bases not matched to a gene: 1. The CDR3 is 14 amino acids. CDR3 region: CASSLDTGGYGYTF. The CDR3 nucleotides are TGTGCCAGCAGCTTAGATACAGGGGGCTATGGCTACACCTTC.

The chain links TRBV12-5 to TRBJ1-2; 10 bases are shared with TRBD1. The V gene end was trimmed by 0 bases and the J gene end by 4 bases; junction bases not matched to a gene: 8. CDR1 and CDR2 from the germline V gene are LGHNT and FRNRAP. The CDR3 sequence is 17 residues long. CDR3 region: CASGLVRTGGFLYGYTF. The CDR3 coding sequence is TGTGCTAGTGGTTTGGTCCGGACAGGGGGATTCCTCTATGGCTACACCTTC.

This clonotype was found a few times. V usage is TRBV6-5 and J usage is TRBJ2-5; 8 nucleotides line up with TRBD1. This CDR3 comprises 18 residues. V shed 0 bases and J 2 bases; nucleotides not matched to a gene: 11. In germline, CDR1 is MNHEY, CDR2 SVGAGI. CDR3 loop: CASSYSFGQGVQQETQYF. The CDR3 nucleotides are TGTGCCAGCAGTTACTCCTTCGGACAGGGCGTCCAACAAGAGACCCAGTACTTC.

V is TRBV27 and J is TRBJ1-5; D uncertain. This CDR3 contains 13 residues. The V end was cut by 5 bases, the J end by 9 bases, with 14 bases between. Germline CDR1 MNHEY, CDR2 SMNVEV (reference sequence). In DNA form, the CDR3 reads TGTGCCAGCAGTATGGACCCCATCAGGCCCCAGCATTTT. It translates to CASSMDPIRPQHF.

The rearrangement uses TRBV4-1 and TRBJ2-7; perhaps TRBD1 as D (5 bases). The V gene's germline CDR1 is MGHRA and CDR2 YSYEKL. The CDR3 consists of 14 residues. V lost 2 bases, J lost 4 bases, and 12 bases lay in between. The CDR3 reads CASSQKIDSYEQYF. The CDR3 bases are TGCGCCAGCAGCCAAAAAATCGACAGTTACGAGCAGTACTTC.

This clonotype has only a few counts. The chain's CDR3 is CASSPEAGFREQYF. CDR3 sequence (DNA): TGTGCCAGCAGCCCGGAGGCAGGGTTTCGCGAGCAGTACTTC. The V gene is TRBV12-3 or TRBV12-4, the J gene TRBJ2-7, with D tentatively TRBD1 or TRBD2 (5 bases each). This CDR3 region has 14 residues. V dropped 6 bases and J dropped 6 bases, with 18 bases sitting between them.

This clonotype was seen only a few times. The rearrangement uses TRBV11-2 and TRBJ2-7, with D possibly TRBD1 on 6 matching bases. CDR3 length: 16 residues. Germline CDR1 is SGHAT and CDR2 is FQNNGV. The ends were cut back, 5 bases at V and 1 base at J, with 18 bases in the middle. In nucleotides, the CDR3 is TGTGCCAGCAGCATGCTTGAGGACAGCCCTTCCTACGAGCAGTACTTC. This encodes CASSMLEDSPSYEQYF.

This clonotype was detected ten times or more. The genes are TRBV29-1 and TRBJ2-5; a weak D match, TRBD2 (6 bases). The V gene's germline CDR1 is SQVTM and CDR2 ANQGSEA. This CDR3 is built from 12 residues. Trimming took off 8 bases at V and 7 bases at J, with 17 bases between the two ends. The CDR3 nucleotides read TGCAGCCACGAAGGGCGGGAAGGGACCCAGTACTTC. This codes for CSHEGREGTQYF.

The table lists this clonotype with a few counts. This chain joins TRBV6-5 and TRBJ2-2; D could derive from TRBD1 or TRBD2 (5 bases each). The germline CDR1 and CDR2 sequences are MNHEY and SVGAGI. Between the trimmed V and J ends, which lost 2 bases and 6 bases, there was a span of 10 bases. The CDR3 contains 14 residues. The CDR3 DNA reads as TGTGCCAGCAGTTACGGTTTGGGGGCCGGGGAGCTGTTTTTT. Amino acids: CASSYGLGAGELFF.

The chain employs TRBV27 and TRBJ2-7; tentatively, D is TRBD1 (5 bases). Germline loops: CDR1 MNHEY, CDR2 SMNVEV (reference sequence). This CDR3 contains 14 residues. Trimming took 1 base from V and 3 from J, leaving 10 bases between them. CDR3: CASSLWGDFYEQYF. As DNA, the CDR3 is TGTGCCAGCAGTTTATGGGGCGATTTCTACGAGCAGTACTTC.

The sample holds a few counts of this clonotype. For the CDR3, the DNA is TGTGCCAGCAGTCCCTGGGGCAGGGAAAATTCACCCCTCCACTTT. Its translation is CASSPWGRENSPLHF. The V and J genes are TRBV2 and TRBJ1-6; D may be TRBD1 (5 bases). Trimming cost V 5 bases and J 7 bases, with 15 bases left between them. The CDR3 consists of 15 residues. Germline-derived CDR1 and CDR2 are SNHLY and FYNNEI.

The rearrangement uses TRBV29-1 and TRBJ2-3; weak D call: TRBD2 (6 bases). Germline V gene lookup returns CDR1 SQVTM and CDR2 ANQGSEA. The CDR3 has 13 amino acids. Trimming left V 7 bases short and J 3 bases short, with 14 bases between. DNA of the CDR3: TGCAGCGCTGAGGGGAGGATAACAGATACGCAGTATTTT. It is translated as CSAEGRITDTQYF.

This chain uses TRBV4-1 with TRBJ1-3; no clear D gene. CDR1 MGHRA and CDR2 YSYEKL come from the germline V gene. CDR3 length: 12 residues. V was pared by 1 base and J by 6 bases, with 4 bases between. The CDR3 nucleotides read TGCGCCAGCAGCCAAGGTGCAAACACCATATATTTT. This sequence encodes CASSQGANTIYF.

A few counts support this clonotype. The rearrangement uses TRBV7-8 and TRBJ2-7, with 12 bases identical to TRBD2. Germline V CDR1 and CDR2: SGHVS, FQNEAQ. The CDR3 runs 17 residues. The V segment lost 5 bases and the J segment 2 bases; nucleotides outside the gene matches: 10. DNA of the CDR3: TGTGCCAGCAGCCCTAGCCTAGCGGGAGGGACCACCTACGAGCAGTACTTC. This codes for CASSPSLAGGTTYEQYF. The complete variable domain, with remaining parts taken from reference TRBV7-8 and TRBJ2-7, reads GAGVSQSPRYKVAKRGQDVALRCDPISGHVSLFWYQQALGQGPEFLTYFQNEAQLDKSGLPSDRFFAERPEGSVSTLKIQRTQQEDSAVYLCASSPSLAGGTTYEQYFGPGTRLTVT.

V gene TRBV3-1 combines with J gene TRBJ2-2; 8 nucleotides line up with TRBD1. CDR1 LGHDT and CDR2 YNNKEL come from the germline V gene (reference sequence). Losses at the gene ends were 0 bases for V and 2 bases for J; bases not matched to a gene: 14. This CDR3 contains 20 residues. The CDR3 here is CASSQDPSATGALNTGELFF. CDR3 in DNA: TGTGCCAGCAGCCAAGATCCCTCGGCGACAGGGGCGTTAAACACCGGGGAGCTGTTTTTT.

The V and J genes are TRBV12-3 or TRBV12-4 and TRBJ2-1; 10 bases align to TRBD2. With 5 bases clipped from V and 2 bases from J, the junction kept 6 bases outside the gene matches. The CDR3 totals 16 residues. CDR3 in amino acids: CASSPPSGSAYNEQFF. The DNA for the CDR3 is TGTGCCAGCAGTCCTCCTAGCGGGAGTGCCTACAATGAGCAGTTCTTC.

The rearrangement links TRBV11-2 to TRBJ1-1; D gene ambiguous. Germline CDR1 reads SGHAT; CDR2 reads FQNNGV. The CDR3 is 13 amino acids. V gave up 2 bases and J gave up 6 bases, with 10 bases separating them. CDR3 protein: CASSLLFRAEAFF. CDR3 DNA: TGTGCCAGCAGCTTACTATTTAGGGCTGAAGCTTTCTTT.

This chain uses TRBV29-1 with TRBJ1-3; D is uncertain. The ends were cut back, 3 bases at V and 2 bases at J, with 11 bases in the middle. CDR3 size: 14 residues. Germline V lookup: CDR1 SQVTM, CDR2 ANQGSEA. The CDR3 nucleotides are TGCAGCGTTGAGGGCCAGGATCCTGGAAACACCATATATTTT. Amino acids: CSVEGQDPGNTIYF.

The chain uses TRBV27 and TRBJ2-2; either TRBD1 or TRBD2 may fit D (6 bases each). V was clipped by 6 bases and J by 6 bases, with 17 bases between them. This CDR3 comprises 15 residues. Per the germline V gene, CDR1 is MNHEY and CDR2 is SMNVEV (reference sequence). In nucleotides, the CDR3 is TGTGCCAGCAGATCCTTGGAGGGGGAGGCCGGGGAGCTGTTTTTT. Translated, it gives CASRSLEGEAGELFF.

This clonotype was seen only once. Since a much larger clone is just one base distant, this may be a read error. The conserved phenylalanine or tryptophan is not found at the CDR3 terminus, so this likely reflects a read error. The chain is built from TRBV28 and TRBJ1-1; maybe TRBD1 (6 bases). CDR1 is MDHEN and CDR2 is SYDVKM in the germline V gene. The CDR3 extends over 16 amino acids. Trimming shortened V by 4 bases and J by 4 bases, and 19 bases separated the two germline ends. CDR3 nucleotides: TGTGCCAGCAGTTCTCCTTACAGGGCCGGTAGCACTGAAGCTTTCTTA. This translates into CASSSPYRAGSTEAFL.

A few counts support this clonotype. V usage is TRBV7-9 and J usage is TRBJ1-1, with 8 bases fitting TRBD1. This CDR3 has 16 residues. Unmatched junction bases numbered 4, after V lost 1 base and J lost 0 bases. Germline-derived CDR1 and CDR2 are SEHNR and FQNEAQ (reference sequence). The CDR3, as DNA: TGTGCCAGCAGCTTAGGTGGACAGGGCATGAACACTGAAGCTTTCTTT. Translated: CASSLGGQGMNTEAFF.